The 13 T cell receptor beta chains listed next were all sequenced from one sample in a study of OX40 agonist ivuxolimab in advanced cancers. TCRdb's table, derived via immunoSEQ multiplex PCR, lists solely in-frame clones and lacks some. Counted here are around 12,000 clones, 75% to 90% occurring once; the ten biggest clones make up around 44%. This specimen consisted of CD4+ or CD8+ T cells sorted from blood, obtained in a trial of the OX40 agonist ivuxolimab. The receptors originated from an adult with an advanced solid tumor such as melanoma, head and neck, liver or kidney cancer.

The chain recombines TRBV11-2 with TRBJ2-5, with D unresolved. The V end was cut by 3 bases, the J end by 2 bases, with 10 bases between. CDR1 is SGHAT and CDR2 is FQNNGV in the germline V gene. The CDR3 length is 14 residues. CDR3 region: CASSFFGIQETQYF. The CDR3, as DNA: TGTGCCAGCAGCTTCTTTGGTATACAAGAGACCCAGTACTTC.

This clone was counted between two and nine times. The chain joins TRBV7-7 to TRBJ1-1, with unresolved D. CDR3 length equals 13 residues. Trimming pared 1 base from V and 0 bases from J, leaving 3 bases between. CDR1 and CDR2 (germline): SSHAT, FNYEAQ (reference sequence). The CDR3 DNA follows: TGTGCCAGCAGCTTAGGAATGAACACTGAAGCTTTCTTT. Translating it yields CASSLGMNTEAFF.

As DNA, the CDR3 is TGTGCCAGCAGAGGACTAGCGGGATTCACAGATACGCAGTATTTT. Protein: CASRGLAGFTDTQYF. V and J are TRBV27 and TRBJ2-3, with 12 positions matching TRBD2. The V segment lost 6 bases and the J segment 2 bases; nucleotides outside the gene matches: 3. Germline CDR1 MNHEY, CDR2 SMNVEV (reference sequence). The CDR3 length is 15 residues.

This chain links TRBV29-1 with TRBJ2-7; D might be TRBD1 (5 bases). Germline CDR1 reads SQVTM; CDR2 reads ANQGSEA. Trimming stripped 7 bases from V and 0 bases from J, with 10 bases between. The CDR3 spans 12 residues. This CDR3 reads CSARDSSYEQYF. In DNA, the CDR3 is TGCAGCGCTAGAGACAGCTCCTACGAGCAGTACTTC.

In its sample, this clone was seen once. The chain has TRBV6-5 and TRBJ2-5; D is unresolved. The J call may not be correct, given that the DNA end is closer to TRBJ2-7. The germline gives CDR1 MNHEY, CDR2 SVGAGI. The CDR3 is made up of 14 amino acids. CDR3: CASSYSPSITEQYF. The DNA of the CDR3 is TGTGCCAGCAGTTACTCCCCCTCAATAACCGAGCAGTACTTC.

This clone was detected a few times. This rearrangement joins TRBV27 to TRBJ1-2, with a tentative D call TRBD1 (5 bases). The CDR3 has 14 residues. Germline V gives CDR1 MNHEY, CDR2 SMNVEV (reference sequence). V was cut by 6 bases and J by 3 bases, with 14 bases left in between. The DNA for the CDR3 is TGTGCCAGCAGGGGTACGGGACGGGACTATGGCTACACCTTC. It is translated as CASRGTGRDYGYTF.

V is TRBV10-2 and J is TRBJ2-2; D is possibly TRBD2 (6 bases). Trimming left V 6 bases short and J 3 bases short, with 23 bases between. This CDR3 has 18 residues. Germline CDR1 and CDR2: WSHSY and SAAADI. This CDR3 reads CASRNIAEGPEDTGELFF. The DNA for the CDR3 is TGCGCCAGCAGAAACATAGCGGAAGGGCCTGAGGACACCGGGGAGCTGTTTTTT.

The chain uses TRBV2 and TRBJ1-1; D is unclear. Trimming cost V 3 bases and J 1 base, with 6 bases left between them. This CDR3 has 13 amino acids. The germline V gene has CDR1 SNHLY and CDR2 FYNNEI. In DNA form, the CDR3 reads TGTGCCAGCAGTGACAGTCAGAACACTGAAGCTTTCTTT. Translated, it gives CASSDSQNTEAFF.

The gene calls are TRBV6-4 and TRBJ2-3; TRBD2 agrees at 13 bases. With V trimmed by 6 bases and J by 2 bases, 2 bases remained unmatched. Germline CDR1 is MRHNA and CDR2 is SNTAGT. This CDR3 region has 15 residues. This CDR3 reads CASSGTSGDTDTQYF. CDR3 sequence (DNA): TGTGCCAGCAGCGGGACTAGCGGGGACACAGATACGCAGTATTTT.

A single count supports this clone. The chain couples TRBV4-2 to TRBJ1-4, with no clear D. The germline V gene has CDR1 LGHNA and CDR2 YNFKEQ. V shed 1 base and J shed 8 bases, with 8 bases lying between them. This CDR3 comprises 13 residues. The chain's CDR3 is CASSQGLKEKLFF. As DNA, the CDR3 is TGTGCCAGCAGCCAAGGTCTAAAAGAAAAACTGTTTTTT.

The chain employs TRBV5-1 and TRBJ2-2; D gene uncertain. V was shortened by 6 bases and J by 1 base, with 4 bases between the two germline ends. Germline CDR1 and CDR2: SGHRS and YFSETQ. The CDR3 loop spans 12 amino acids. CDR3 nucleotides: TGCGCCAGCAAGGGGAACACCGGGGAGCTGTTTTTT. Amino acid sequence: CASKGNTGELFF.

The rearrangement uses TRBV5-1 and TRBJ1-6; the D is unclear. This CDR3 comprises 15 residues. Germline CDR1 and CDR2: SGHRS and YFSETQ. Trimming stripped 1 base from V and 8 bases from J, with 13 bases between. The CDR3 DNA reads TGCGCCAGCAGCTTGACCGGGGTTGGGGATTCACCCCTCCACTTT. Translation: CASSLTGVGDSPLHF.

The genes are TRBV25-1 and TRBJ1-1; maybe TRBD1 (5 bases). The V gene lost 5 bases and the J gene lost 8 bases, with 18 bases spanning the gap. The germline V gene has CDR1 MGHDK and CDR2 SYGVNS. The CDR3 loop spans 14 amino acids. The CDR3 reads CASSPWGGIEEAFF. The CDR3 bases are TGTGCCAGCAGTCCCTGGGGGGGAATCGAGGAAGCTTTCTTT. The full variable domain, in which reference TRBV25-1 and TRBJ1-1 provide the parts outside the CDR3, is EADIYQTPRYLVIGTGKKITLECSQTMGHDKMYWYQQDPGMELHLIHYSYGVNSTEKGDLSSESTVSRIRTEHFPLTLESARPSHTSQYLCASSPWGGIEEAFFGQGTRLTVV.